This TCR beta chain was recorded in a study of cytomegalovirus exposure and HLA in healthy donors. With 6 bases clipped from V and 2 bases from J, the junction kept 5 bases outside the gene matches. Germline CDR1 is MRHNA and CDR2 is SNTAGT. The CDR3 is made up of 16 amino acids. The study's findings and limits: Cytomegalovirus-associated TCR beta chains were listed, numbering 150 to 200.

Use of 60 Vbeta and 13 Jbeta primers characterized the PCR. Measured with immunoSEQ multiplex PCR; TCRdb has only the in-frame clones, and not every one. The repertoire holds 90,000 to 120,000 clones, with roughly 82% as singletons. This clone occurred a few times. Its matching antigen is unknown. The receptor was isolated from a young woman in good health and CMV-seronegative. The gene calls are TRBV6-4 and TRBJ2-5, with TRBD2 matching over 14 bases. The sequenced sample consisted of PBMCs. As DNA, the CDR3 is TGTGCCAGCAGCGTGACTAGCGGGGGGGGTCAAGAGACCCAGTACTTC. It specifies CASSVTSGGGQETQYF.